This T cell receptor beta chain is drawn from a study of glioma-infiltrating T cells after dendritic cell vaccination. Study context: Patients received autologous tumor lysate-pulsed dendritic cell vaccination between about 2003 and 2012.

Points from the study as a whole: Estimated pretreatment TIL content predicted outcome after dendritic cell vaccination.

The CDR3 has 14 amino acids. Germline assignment: CDR1 MNHEY and CDR2 SVGAGI. With 3 bases removed from V and 5 bases from J, the gap between germline ends came to 13 bases. In regard to this clone: The antigen remains unidentified.

Measured with immunoSEQ multiplex PCR; TCRdb has only the in-frame clones, and not every one. The sample shows 80,000 to 100,000 clones, around three quarters of them seen only once. PBMC were collected before vaccination, two weeks after the third vaccination, and at progression. V and J are TRBV6-5 and TRBJ1-1; tentatively, D is TRBD1 (5 bases). Specimen: blood, collected before dendritic cell vaccination. The TCR comes from a human donor with glioblastoma. The CDR3 reads CASSYRGRGTEAFF. CDR3 nucleotides: TGTGCCAGCAGTTATCGGGGGAGGGGTACTGAAGCTTTCTTT.